The 5 T cell receptor beta chains listed next were all sequenced from one sample in a study of blood T cell repertoires in COVID-19. The method was immunoSEQ multiplex PCR; TCRdb's version includes in-frame clones alone and lacks a portion of them. The top ten hold 6.4% of the sample, which has 310,000 or so clones, around 89% seen once. The sample consisted of peripheral blood. These receptors originate from a man between 18 and 29 years old who had recovered from COVID-19.

Of note for this clone: Other nucleotide sequences in the sample specify the same CDR3. The chain links TRBV7-9 to TRBJ2-1, with 9 bases matching TRBD2. The CDR3 has 15 amino acids. V trimming: 3 bases; J trimming: 0 bases; junction bases outside the gene matches: 0. The germline V gene has CDR1 SEHNR and CDR2 FQNEAQ (reference sequence). The CDR3 reads CASSFSGSSYNEQFF. CDR3 in DNA: TGTGCCAGCAGCTTTAGCGGGAGCTCCTACAATGAGCAGTTCTTC.

In DNA, the CDR3 is TGTGCCAGTAGTCCGCAGGGACAGGGGGCCTACGAGCAGTACTTC. Protein sequence: CASSPQGQGAYEQYF. The V call is TRBV19, the J call TRBJ2-7; TRBD1 matches 11 bases. Germline assignment: CDR1 LNHDA and CDR2 SQIVND (reference sequence). Losses at the gene ends were 5 bases for V and 2 bases for J; bases not matched to a gene: 5. This CDR3 has 15 residues.

This clone has a single count. This chain links TRBV25-1 with TRBJ2-1; 11 positions agree with TRBD2. CDR3 length equals 15 residues. V was clipped by 2 bases and J by 4 bases; unmatched bases: 1. Germline V gene data show CDR1 as MGHDK and CDR2 as SYGVNS. CDR3 coding DNA: TGTGCCAGCAGTGAAGGGACTAGCGGATACAATGAGCAGTTCTTC. Its protein product is CASSEGTSGYNEQFF. Together with reference TRBV25-1 and TRBJ2-1, the CDR3 gives the full variable domain: EADIYQTPRYLVIGTGKKITLECSQTMGHDKMYWYQQDPGMELHLIHYSYGVNSTEKGDLSSESTVSRIRTEHFPLTLESARPSHTSQYLCASSEGTSGYNEQFFGPGTRLTVL.

J is TRBJ2-7 and V is TRBV6-5; D ambiguous. Germline loops: CDR1 MNHEY, CDR2 SVGAGI. The CDR3 totals 11 residues. The V end lost 10 bases, the J end lost 0 bases, and 7 bases lay between the germline ends. CDR3 residues: CAISISYEQYF. CDR3 nucleotides: TGTGCCATTTCAATCTCCTACGAGCAGTACTTC.

The table lists this clone with a count of one. V is TRBV5-1 and J is TRBJ2-3, with D unresolved. With 0 bases removed from V and 4 bases from J, the gap between germline ends came to 3 bases. Germline assignment: CDR1 SGHRS and CDR2 YFSETQ. This CDR3 has 12 amino acids. The CDR3 protein is CASSLAADTQYF. The CDR3 DNA follows: TGCGCCAGCAGCTTGGCCGCAGATACGCAGTATTTT.